Shown below are 19 T cell receptor beta chains from a single sample sequenced in a study of vaccination effects on CD4 cells after COVID-19. What these receptors recognize is not known. Sequencing used immunoSEQ multiplex PCR; TCRdb keeps in-frame clones, though not all of them. The data show around 24,000 clones, around 74% seen once. Antigen-specific CD4+ T cell clonotypes were called by their expansion after viral peptide-pool culture in ViraFEST. Cultured cells yielded isolated CD4+ T cells after around 9 days. The participants, recipients of two vaccine doses, got either BNT162b2 or mRNA-1273. Source: CD4+ T cells from PBMCs cultured with HCoV-NL63 spike peptides, taken after COVID-19 vaccination. The receptors stem from a human donor who received a COVID-19 vaccine.

J is TRBJ2-5 and V is TRBV20-1, with TRBD2 as a possible D gene (6 bases). This CDR3 spans 11 amino acids. The germline V and J ends were trimmed by 3 bases and 9 bases, with 11 bases remaining between them. Germline CDR1 reads DFQATT; CDR2 reads SNEGSKA (reference sequence). CDR3 residues: CSASYSGAQYF. The CDR3 DNA reads TGCAGTGCTAGTTATTCGGGAGCCCAGTACTTC.

The chain combines TRBV30 with TRBJ2-7, with D possibly matching TRBD1 (6 bases). Germline V gene lookup returns CDR1 GTSNPN and CDR2 SVGIG (reference sequence). V was trimmed by 8 bases and J by 2 bases, leaving 10 bases between them. This CDR3 comprises 11 residues. CDR3: CAIQGTYEQYF. DNA for the CDR3: TGTGCCATACAGGGCACCTACGAGCAGTACTTC.

The chain links TRBV7-2 to TRBJ1-2; D perhaps matches TRBD1 (5 bases). This CDR3 comprises 15 residues. Trimming pared 7 bases from V and 6 bases from J, leaving 21 bases between. Germline V gene data show CDR1 as SGHTA and CDR2 as FQGNSA. In nucleotides, the CDR3 is TGTGCCAGCACCCTATACAGGCTTGGGTCGGATGGCTACACCTTC. Translating gives CASTLYRLGSDGYTF.

The rearrangement links TRBV29-1 to TRBJ2-3, with TRBD2 matching 7 bases. Germline V lookup: CDR1 SQVTM, CDR2 ANQGSEA. V shed 3 bases, J shed 4 bases, and the junction held 7 bases outside the gene matches. The CDR3 is made up of 14 amino acids. The CDR3 reads CSVDNGGGADTQYF. The DNA of the CDR3 is TGCAGCGTTGATAACGGGGGAGGGGCAGATACGCAGTATTTT.

The gene calls are TRBV6-1 and TRBJ1-2; maybe TRBD1 (6 bases). Germline V gene lookup returns CDR1 MNHNS and CDR2 SASEGT. This CDR3 comprises 12 residues. Trimming cost V 3 bases and J 8 bases, with 10 bases left between them. The DNA for the CDR3 is TGTGCCAGCAGTGAGGGGGCAGGAGGCTACACCTTC. It codes for CASSEGAGGYTF.

This sequence joins TRBV3-1 (or the pseudogene TRBV3-2) and TRBJ2-7, with TRBD2 as a possible D gene (6 bases). The V end was cut by 1 base, the J end by 4 bases, with 14 bases between. Per the germline V gene, CDR1 is LGHDT and CDR2 is YNNKEL (reference sequence). This CDR3 spans 15 amino acids. CDR3 nucleotides: TGTGCCAGCAGCCAAGTTTGGGGGAGCGGGTACGAGCAGTACTTC. Amino acids: CASSQVWGSGYEQYF.

The chain combines TRBV14 with TRBJ2-1; D might be TRBD2 (6 bases). The CDR3 has 15 residues. Trimming took off 4 bases at V and 1 base at J, with 11 bases between the two ends. Germline V gene sequence: CDR1 SGHDN, CDR2 FVKESK. The CDR3 loop is CASSLGGSSYNEQFF. The CDR3 DNA reads TGTGCCAGCAGCCTGGGGGGAAGTTCCTACAATGAGCAGTTCTTC.

The chain links TRBV7-9 to TRBJ2-5; D unresolved. Germline V gene lookup returns CDR1 SEHNR and CDR2 FQNEAQ (reference sequence). Trimming removed 7 bases from V and 4 bases from J, with 16 bases in between. The CDR3 is 14 amino acids. The CDR3 DNA reads TGTGCCAGCACCCCCCTTGGATCACCAGAGACCCAGTACTTC. Translation: CASTPLGSPETQYF.

This chain connects TRBV20-1 to TRBJ2-4, with D tentatively TRBD2 (6 bases). The length of the CDR3 is 11 residues. Germline-derived CDR1 and CDR2 are DFQATT and SNEGSKA (reference sequence). Between the trimmed V and J ends, which lost 3 bases and 15 bases, there was a span of 15 bases. In DNA form, the CDR3 reads TGCAGTGCTAGTGGACTAACCGGGCGGTACTTC. This gives the protein CSASGLTGRYF.

In this sample, this clone is large. The V gene is TRBV2, the J gene TRBJ2-4, with 14 bases that match TRBD2. This CDR3 contains 14 residues. Losses at the gene ends were 5 bases for V and 9 bases for J; bases not matched to a gene: 3. The V gene's germline CDR1 is SNHLY and CDR2 FYNNEI. CDR3: CASSWTSGGSIQYF. CDR3 coding DNA: TGTGCCAGCAGTTGGACTAGCGGGGGGAGCATTCAGTACTTC.

The chain employs TRBV7-9 and TRBJ1-1; D remains ambiguous. CDR3 length equals 13 residues. The V gene lost 4 bases and the J gene lost 3 bases, with 9 bases spanning the gap. Germline loops: CDR1 SEHNR, CDR2 FQNEAQ (reference sequence). The CDR3 region is CASSSVGYTEAFF. The CDR3, as DNA: TGTGCCAGCAGCTCGGTGGGGTACACTGAAGCTTTCTTT.

This chain joins TRBV5-8 and TRBJ2-2; 9 bases are a match to TRBD2. After removal of 4 bases from V and 6 bases from J, the junction contained 13 bases not matched to a gene. CDR3 length: 17 residues. Germline V gives CDR1 SGHTS, CDR2 YDEGEE. The chain's CDR3 is CASSAGPTAGGSGELFF. In DNA form, the CDR3 reads TGTGCCAGCAGCGCAGGGCCTACAGCGGGAGGTTCCGGGGAGCTGTTTTTT.

CDR3 protein: CASSSGWGGEYNTEAFF. The DNA of the CDR3 is TGTGCCAGCAGCTCGGGCTGGGGTGGCGAATACAACACTGAAGCTTTCTTT. The rearrangement joins TRBV5-4 to TRBJ1-1; no clear D gene. V gave up 3 bases and J gave up 2 bases, with 20 bases separating them. This CDR3 spans 17 amino acids. Germline CDR1 and CDR2: SGHNT and YYREEE (reference sequence).

V gene TRBV3-1 (or the pseudogene TRBV3-2) combines with J gene TRBJ2-7; no firm D call. The germline gives CDR1 LGHDT, CDR2 YNNKEL (reference sequence). This CDR3 comprises 13 residues. With 1 base removed from V and 5 bases from J, the gap between germline ends came to 9 bases. The DNA of the CDR3 is TGTGCCAGCAGCCAAGTTTCAGCCAACGAGCAGTACTTC. Translation: CASSQVSANEQYF.

V is TRBV7-3 and J is TRBJ2-3; D is possibly TRBD1 or TRBD2 (7 bases each). V lost 4 bases and J 4 bases, leaving 9 bases between the germline ends. Germline CDR1 and CDR2: SGHTA and FQGTGA. The CDR3 spans 13 residues. CDR3 residues: CASSSGGADTQYF. The CDR3 DNA reads TGTGCCAGCAGCTCAGGGGGGGCAGATACGCAGTATTTT.

This chain uses TRBV5-6 with TRBJ2-5; D not resolved. CDR1 and CDR2 from the germline V gene are SGHDT and YYEEEE. The CDR3 runs to 15 residues. The germline V and J ends were trimmed by 4 bases and 1 base, with 14 bases remaining between them. The CDR3 sequence is CASSPSRGSQETQYF. CDR3 nucleotide sequence: TGTGCCAGCAGCCCAAGTAGAGGTAGCCAAGAGACCCAGTACTTC.

The genes are TRBV3-1 (or the pseudogene TRBV3-2) and TRBJ1-5, with 9 bases that match TRBD1. The germline V gene has CDR1 LGHDT and CDR2 YNNKEL (reference sequence). The CDR3 is 15 residues long. The trim removed 3 bases at V and 4 bases at J, leaving 4 bases unmatched. In nucleotides, the CDR3 is TGTGCCAGCAGCCATGCAGGACAGGGGAATCAGCCCCAGCATTTT. Its protein is CASSHAGQGNQPQHF.

The V call is TRBV30, the J call TRBJ1-2; D is unresolved. The CDR3 is made up of 14 amino acids. Trimming took 3 bases from V and 4 from J, leaving 15 bases between them. Per germline, CDR1 GTSNPN and CDR2 SVGIG (reference sequence). The CDR3 bases are TGTGCCTGGAGGTCCCCTGATGAGGCCTATGGCTACACCTTC. Translation gives CAWRSPDEAYGYTF.

V is TRBV4-3 and J is TRBJ2-3, with TRBD1 as a possible D gene (6 bases). The germline gives CDR1 LGHNA, CDR2 YSLEER. The V and J ends lost 1 base and 1 base respectively, with 9 bases between them. This CDR3 comprises 15 residues. CDR3 bases: TGCGCCAGCAGCCAAGGGGCAGGGGGCACAGATACGCAGTATTTT. Its protein is CASSQGAGGTDTQYF.